The 10 T cell receptor beta chains below were found in one sample sequenced in a study of blood T cell repertoires in COVID-19. Sequencing used immunoSEQ multiplex PCR; TCRdb keeps in-frame clones, though not all of them. The sample has about 40,000 clones, roughly 78% seen once. Specimen: peripheral blood. The receptor source for this set is a man at least 80 years old with active or convalescent COVID-19.

J is TRBJ2-7 and V is TRBV28; 7 bases fit TRBD2. The trim removed 2 bases at V and 1 base at J, leaving 5 bases unmatched. The CDR3 runs to 15 residues. Germline V gene lookup returns CDR1 MDHEN and CDR2 SYDVKM. CDR3 coding DNA: TGTGCCAGCAGTTTAAGCGGGGTACCTTCCTACGAGCAGTACTTC. Protein product: CASSLSGVPSYEQYF.

This chain joins TRBV15 and TRBJ1-6; 8 nucleotides match TRBD1. This CDR3 comprises 14 residues. The V segment lost 4 bases and the J segment 8 bases; nucleotides outside the gene matches: 4. CDR1 and CDR2 from the germline V gene are LNHNV and YYDKDF (reference sequence). Written as DNA, the CDR3 is TGTGCCACCAGCACCGGGACAGGTCATTCACCCCTCCACTTT. Translating it yields CATSTGTGHSPLHF.

The genes are TRBV5-1 and TRBJ2-1; 10 bases map to TRBD2. The CDR3 loop spans 16 amino acids. V lost 0 bases to trimming and J lost 9 bases; unmatched junction nucleotides: 9. Per germline, CDR1 SGHRS and CDR2 YFSETQ. The CDR3 sequence is CASSLAPAGGPGEQFF. CDR3 DNA sequence: TGCGCCAGCAGCTTGGCCCCAGCGGGAGGGCCGGGTGAGCAGTTCTTC. Drawing the rest from reference TRBV5-1 and TRBJ2-1, the complete variable domain is KAGVTQTPRYLIKTRGQQVTLSCSPISGHRSVSWYQQTPGQGLQFLFEYFSETQRNKGNFPGRFSGRQFSNSRSEMNVSTLELGDSALYLCASSLAPAGGPGEQFFGPGTRLTVL.

The V gene is TRBV5-1, the J gene TRBJ2-7; 7 bases agree with TRBD1. The J segment lost 4 bases and the V segment lost 4 bases, leaving 11 bases of the junction unmatched. Germline CDR1 and CDR2: SGHRS and YFSETQ. The CDR3 runs to 15 residues. CDR3 sequence (DNA): TGCGCCAGCAGCCACTTCCGGGACAGAAGTTACGAGCAGTACTTC. It specifies CASSHFRDRSYEQYF.

The chain links TRBV30 to TRBJ2-3; tentatively, D is TRBD1 (5 bases). The CDR3 consists of 12 residues. Germline CDR1 reads GTSNPN; CDR2 reads SVGIG (reference sequence). V was trimmed by 2 bases and J by 5 bases, leaving 8 bases between them. The CDR3 DNA sequence: TGTGCCTGGAGTAGGGGTAGAGATACGCAGTATTTT. Translating it yields CAWSRGRDTQYF.

J is TRBJ1-5 and V is TRBV28, with D possibly being TRBD1 (5 bases). The CDR3 contains 17 residues. V was pared by 4 bases and J by 2 bases, with 18 bases between. The germline V gene encodes CDR1 MDHEN and CDR2 SYDVKM. CDR3 residues: CASSSLGAGWGNQPQHF. The CDR3 DNA reads TGTGCCAGCAGTTCCCTAGGGGCAGGTTGGGGCAATCAGCCCCAGCATTTT. The variable domain in full, completed from reference TRBV28 and TRBJ1-5, reads DVKVTQSSRYLVKRTGEKVFLECVQDMDHENMFWYRQDPGLGLRLIYFSYDVKMKEKGDIPEGYSVSREKKERFSLILESASTNQTSMYLCASSSLGAGWGNQPQHFGDGTRLSIL.

J is TRBJ2-3 and V is TRBV24-1; the match to TRBD1 covers 8 bases. Germline CDR1 is KGHDR and CDR2 is SFDVKD. This CDR3 contains 15 residues. V was clipped by 8 bases and J by 5 bases; unmatched bases: 11. The CDR3 loop is CATMRRQGAIDTQYF. The DNA of the CDR3 is TGTGCCACCATGCGGCGGCAGGGGGCAATAGATACGCAGTATTTT.

This clone was recorded only once. The chain has TRBV28 and TRBJ1-4; TRBD1 aligns across 9 bases. Germline CDR1 and CDR2: MDHEN and SYDVKM. The junction had 9 bases not matched to a gene; V was cut back by 5 bases and J by 8 bases. This CDR3 has 15 residues. The CDR3 sequence is CASSGGQGPREKLFF. Written as DNA, the CDR3 is TGTGCCAGCAGTGGGGGACAGGGCCCCAGGGAAAAACTGTTTTTT.

The chain employs TRBV4-1 and TRBJ2-1; 11 positions agree with TRBD2. Germline V gives CDR1 MGHRA, CDR2 YSYEKL. The J segment lost 6 bases and the V segment lost 0 bases, leaving 7 bases of the junction unmatched. The CDR3 has 17 residues. The CDR3 coding sequence is TGCGCCAGCAGCCAAGAGACTCTAGCGGGAGGAGGCAATGAGCAGTTCTTC. It codes for CASSQETLAGGGNEQFF.

The gene calls are TRBV10-3 and TRBJ2-2, with TRBD1 matching 9 bases. The germline gives CDR1 ENHRY, CDR2 SYGVKD. The trim removed 6 bases at V and 5 bases at J, leaving 10 bases unmatched. There are 16 residues in the CDR3. In nucleotides, the CDR3 is TGTGCCATCAGGCCGGGACAGGGTATCCGGACCGGGGAGCTGTTTTTT. This encodes CAIRPGQGIRTGELFF.